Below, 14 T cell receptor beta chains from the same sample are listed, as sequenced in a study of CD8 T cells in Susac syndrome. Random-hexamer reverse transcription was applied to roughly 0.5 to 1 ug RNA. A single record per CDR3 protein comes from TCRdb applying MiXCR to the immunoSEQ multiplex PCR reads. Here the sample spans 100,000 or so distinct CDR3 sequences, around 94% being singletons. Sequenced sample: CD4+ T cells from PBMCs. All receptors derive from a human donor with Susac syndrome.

CDR3 nucleotide sequence: TGCAGTGCTAGGGCCGGGACAGGGGGCGAAAAACTGTTTTTT. This encodes CSARAGTGGEKLFF. V usage is TRBV20-1 and J usage is TRBJ1-4; 12 nucleotides match TRBD1. Looked up from germline, CDR1 is DFQATT and CDR2 is SNEGSKA (reference sequence). The CDR3 extends over 14 amino acids. V shed 3 bases and J 8 bases; nucleotides not matched to a gene: 4.

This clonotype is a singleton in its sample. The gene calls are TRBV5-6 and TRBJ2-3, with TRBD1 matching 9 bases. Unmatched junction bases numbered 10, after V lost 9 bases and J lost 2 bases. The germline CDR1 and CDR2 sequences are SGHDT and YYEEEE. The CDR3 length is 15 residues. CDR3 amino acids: CATTLTGGNTDTQYF. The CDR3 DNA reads TGTGCCACGACCCTGACAGGGGGAAACACAGATACGCAGTATTTT.

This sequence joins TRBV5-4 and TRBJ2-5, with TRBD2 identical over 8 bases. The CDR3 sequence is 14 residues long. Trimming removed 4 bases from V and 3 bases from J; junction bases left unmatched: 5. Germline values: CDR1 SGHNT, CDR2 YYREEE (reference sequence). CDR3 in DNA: TGTGCCAGCAGCCTAGCGGGCCAAAAAGAGACCCAGTACTTC. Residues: CASSLAGQKETQYF.

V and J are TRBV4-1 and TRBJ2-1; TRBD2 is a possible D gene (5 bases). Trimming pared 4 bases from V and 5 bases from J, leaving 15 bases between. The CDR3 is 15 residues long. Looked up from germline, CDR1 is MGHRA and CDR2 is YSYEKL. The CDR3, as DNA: TGCGCCAGCAGCCGCGGTCGAGGGTGGGACAATGAGCAGTTCTTC. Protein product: CASSRGRGWDNEQFF.

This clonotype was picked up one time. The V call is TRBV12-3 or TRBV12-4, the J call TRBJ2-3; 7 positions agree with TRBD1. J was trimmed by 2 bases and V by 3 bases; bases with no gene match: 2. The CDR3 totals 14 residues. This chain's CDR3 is CASSFGQVTDTQYF. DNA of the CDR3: TGTGCCAGCAGTTTCGGACAGGTCACAGATACGCAGTATTTT.

This CDR3 reads CSVGLGGVYNEQFF. CDR3 coding DNA: TGCAGCGTTGGGCTCGGGGGGGTCTACAATGAGCAGTTCTTC. The chain links TRBV29-1 to TRBJ2-1, with 8 bases identical to TRBD2. Losses at the gene ends were 4 bases for V and 3 bases for J; bases not matched to a gene: 5. This CDR3 spans 14 amino acids. Per the germline V gene, CDR1 is SQVTM and CDR2 is ANQGSEA.

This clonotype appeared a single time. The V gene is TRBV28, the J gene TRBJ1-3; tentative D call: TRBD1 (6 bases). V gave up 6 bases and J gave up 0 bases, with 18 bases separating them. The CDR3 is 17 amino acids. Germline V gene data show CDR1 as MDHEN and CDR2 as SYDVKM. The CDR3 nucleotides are TGTGCCAGCAGGCCCGTCGGGGGCTCACGCTCTGGAAACACCATATATTTT. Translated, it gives CASRPVGGSRSGNTIYF.

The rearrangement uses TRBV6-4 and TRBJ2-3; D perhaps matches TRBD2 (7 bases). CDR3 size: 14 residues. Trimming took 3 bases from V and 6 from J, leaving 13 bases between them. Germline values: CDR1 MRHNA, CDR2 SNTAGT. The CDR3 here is CASSESGGRDTQYF. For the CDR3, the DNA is TGTGCCAGCAGTGAGTCGGGGGGCAGGGATACGCAGTATTTT.

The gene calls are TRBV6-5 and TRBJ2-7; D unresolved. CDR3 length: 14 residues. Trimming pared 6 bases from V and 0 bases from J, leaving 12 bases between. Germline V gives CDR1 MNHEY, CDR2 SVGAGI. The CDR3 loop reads CASSVQEYSYEQYF. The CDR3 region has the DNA TGTGCCAGCAGCGTTCAGGAGTACTCCTACGAGCAGTACTTC.

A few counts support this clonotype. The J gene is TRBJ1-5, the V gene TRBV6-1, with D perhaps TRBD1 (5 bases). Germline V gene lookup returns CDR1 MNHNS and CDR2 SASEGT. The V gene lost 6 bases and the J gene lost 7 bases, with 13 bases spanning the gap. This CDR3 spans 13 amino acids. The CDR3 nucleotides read TGTGCCAGCAGGGGGGAGGTGGGGCAGCCCCAGCATTTT. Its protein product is CASRGEVGQPQHF.

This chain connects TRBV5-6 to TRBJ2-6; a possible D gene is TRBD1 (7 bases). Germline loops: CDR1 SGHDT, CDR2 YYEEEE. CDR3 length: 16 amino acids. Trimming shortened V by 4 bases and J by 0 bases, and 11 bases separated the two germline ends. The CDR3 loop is CASSPEGASGANVLTF. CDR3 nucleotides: TGTGCCAGCAGCCCGGAGGGGGCCTCTGGGGCCAACGTCCTGACTTTC. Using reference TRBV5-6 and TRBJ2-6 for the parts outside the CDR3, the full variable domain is DAGVTQSPTHLIKTRGQQVTLRCSPKSGHDTVSWYQQALGQGPQFIFQYYEEEERQRGNFPDRFSGHQFPNYSSELNVNALLLGDSALYLCASSPEGASGANVLTFGAGSRLTVL.

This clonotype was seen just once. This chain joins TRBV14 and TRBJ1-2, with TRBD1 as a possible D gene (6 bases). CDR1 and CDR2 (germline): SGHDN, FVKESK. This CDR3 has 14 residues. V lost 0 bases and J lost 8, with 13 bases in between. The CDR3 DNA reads TGTGCCAGCAGCCAAGATTGGAGGACAGTAGGCTACACCTTC. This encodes CASSQDWRTVGYTF. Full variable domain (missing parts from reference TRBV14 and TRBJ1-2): EAGVTQFPSHSVIEKGQTVTLRCDPISGHDNLYWYRRVMGKEIKFLLHFVKESKQDESGMPNNRFLAERTGGTYSTLKVQPAELEDSGVYFCASSQDWRTVGYTFGSGTRLTVV.

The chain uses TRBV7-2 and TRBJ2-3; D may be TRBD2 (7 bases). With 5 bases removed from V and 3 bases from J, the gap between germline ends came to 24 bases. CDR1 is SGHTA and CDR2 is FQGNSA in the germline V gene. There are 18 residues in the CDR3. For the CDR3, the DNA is TGTGCCAGCAGCGAGAGGGGTGGCGGGGGCCTCTGGACAGATACGCAGTATTTT. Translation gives CASSERGGGGLWTDTQYF.

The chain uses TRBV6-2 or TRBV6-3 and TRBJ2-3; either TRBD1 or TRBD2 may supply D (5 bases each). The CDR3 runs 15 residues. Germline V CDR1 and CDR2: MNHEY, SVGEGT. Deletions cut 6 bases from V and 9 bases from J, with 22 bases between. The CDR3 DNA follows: TGTGCCAGCAGCACTAACCGGGACCAAGGTTCAACGCAGTATTTT. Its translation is CASSTNRDQGSTQYF.